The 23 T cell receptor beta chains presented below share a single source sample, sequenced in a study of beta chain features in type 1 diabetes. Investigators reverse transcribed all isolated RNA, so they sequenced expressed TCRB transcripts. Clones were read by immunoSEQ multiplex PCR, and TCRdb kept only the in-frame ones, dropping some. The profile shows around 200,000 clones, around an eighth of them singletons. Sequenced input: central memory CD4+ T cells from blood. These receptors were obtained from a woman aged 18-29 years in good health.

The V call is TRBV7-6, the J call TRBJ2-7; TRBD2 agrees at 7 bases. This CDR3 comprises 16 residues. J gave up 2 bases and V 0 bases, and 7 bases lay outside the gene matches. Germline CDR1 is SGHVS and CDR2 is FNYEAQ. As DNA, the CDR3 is TGTGCCAGCAGCTTAGCTCCCCGGGGGGACCCCTACGAGCAGTACTTC. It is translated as CASSLAPRGDPYEQYF.

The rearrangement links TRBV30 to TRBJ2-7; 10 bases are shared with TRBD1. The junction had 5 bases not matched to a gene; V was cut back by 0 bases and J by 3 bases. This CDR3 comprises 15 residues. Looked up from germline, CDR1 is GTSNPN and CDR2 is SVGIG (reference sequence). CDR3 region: CAWSVPTGGVYEQYF. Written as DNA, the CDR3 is TGTGCCTGGAGTGTGCCGACAGGGGGCGTCTACGAGCAGTACTTC. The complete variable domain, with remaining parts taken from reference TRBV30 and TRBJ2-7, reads SQTIHQWPATLVQPVGSPLSLECTVEGTSNPNLYWYRQAAGRGLQLLFYSVGIGQISSEVPQNLSASRPQDRQFILSSKKLLLSDSGFYLCAWSVPTGGVYEQYFGPGTRLTVT.

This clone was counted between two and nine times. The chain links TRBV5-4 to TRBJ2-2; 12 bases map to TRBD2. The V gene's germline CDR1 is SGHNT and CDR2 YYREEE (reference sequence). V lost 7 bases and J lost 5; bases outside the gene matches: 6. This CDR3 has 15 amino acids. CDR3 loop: CASGTGLAGTGELFF. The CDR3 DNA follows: TGTGCCAGCGGCACAGGACTAGCGGGAACCGGGGAGCTGTTTTTT.

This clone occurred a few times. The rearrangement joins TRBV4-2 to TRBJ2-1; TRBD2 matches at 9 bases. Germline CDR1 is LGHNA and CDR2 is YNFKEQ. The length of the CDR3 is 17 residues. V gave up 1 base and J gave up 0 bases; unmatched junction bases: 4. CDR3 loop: CASSQGGSGSSYNEQFF. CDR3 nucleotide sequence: TGTGCCAGCAGCCAAGGTGGTAGCGGGAGCTCCTACAATGAGCAGTTCTTC.

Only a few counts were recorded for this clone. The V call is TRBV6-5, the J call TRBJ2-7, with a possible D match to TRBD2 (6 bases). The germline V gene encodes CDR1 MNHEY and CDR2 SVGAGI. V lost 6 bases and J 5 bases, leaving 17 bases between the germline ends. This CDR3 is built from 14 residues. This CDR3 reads CASSRPGSFHEQYF. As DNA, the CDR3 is TGTGCCAGCAGCCGGCCCGGGAGTTTCCACGAGCAGTACTTC.

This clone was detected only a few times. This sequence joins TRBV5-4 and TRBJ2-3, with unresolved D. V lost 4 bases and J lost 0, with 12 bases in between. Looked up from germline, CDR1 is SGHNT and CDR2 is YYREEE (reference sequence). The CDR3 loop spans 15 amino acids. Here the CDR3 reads CASSAYEVSTDTQYF. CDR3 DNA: TGTGCCAGCAGCGCCTACGAAGTTAGCACAGATACGCAGTATTTT.

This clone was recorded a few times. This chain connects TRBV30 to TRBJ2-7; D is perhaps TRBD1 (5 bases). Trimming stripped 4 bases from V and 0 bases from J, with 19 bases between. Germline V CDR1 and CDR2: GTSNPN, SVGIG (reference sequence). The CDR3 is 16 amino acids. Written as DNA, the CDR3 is TGTGCCTGGACCCTTCCGGGCAGGGCCAACTCCTACGAGCAGTACTTC. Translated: CAWTLPGRANSYEQYF.

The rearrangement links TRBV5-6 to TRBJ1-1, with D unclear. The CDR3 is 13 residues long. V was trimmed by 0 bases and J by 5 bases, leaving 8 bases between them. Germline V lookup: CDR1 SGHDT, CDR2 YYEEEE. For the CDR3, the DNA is TGTGCCAGCAGCTTGGCCTTCGGTACTGAAGCTTTCTTT. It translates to CASSLAFGTEAFF.

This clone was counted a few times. CDR3 sequence (DNA): TGCAGCGTTGAGTCACTCGAATACGAGCAGTTCTTC. Protein: CSVESLEYEQFF. The rearrangement links TRBV29-1 to TRBJ2-1; D is undetermined. The CDR3 length is 12 residues. The germline CDR1 and CDR2 sequences are SQVTM and ANQGSEA. Between the trimmed V and J ends, which lost 3 bases and 10 bases, there was a span of 13 bases.

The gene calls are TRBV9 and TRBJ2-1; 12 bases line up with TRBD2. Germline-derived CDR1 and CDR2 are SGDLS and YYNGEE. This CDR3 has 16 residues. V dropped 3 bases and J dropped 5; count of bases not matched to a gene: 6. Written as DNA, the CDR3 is TGTGCCAGCAGCGGGCCGGGACTAGCGGGCCACAATGAGCAGTTCTTC. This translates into CASSGPGLAGHNEQFF.

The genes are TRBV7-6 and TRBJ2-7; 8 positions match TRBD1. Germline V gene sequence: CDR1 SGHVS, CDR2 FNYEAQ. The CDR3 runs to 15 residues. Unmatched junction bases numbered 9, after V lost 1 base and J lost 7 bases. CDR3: CASSLGAGGLGEQYF. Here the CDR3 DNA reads TGTGCCAGCAGCTTAGGCGCAGGGGGCTTGGGGGAGCAGTACTTC.

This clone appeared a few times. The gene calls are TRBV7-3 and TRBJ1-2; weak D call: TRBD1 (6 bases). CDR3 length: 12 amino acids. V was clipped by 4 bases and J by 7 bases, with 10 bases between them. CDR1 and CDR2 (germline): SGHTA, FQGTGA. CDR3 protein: CASSSQGSGYTF. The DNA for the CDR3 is TGTGCCAGCAGCTCACAGGGTTCTGGCTACACCTTC.

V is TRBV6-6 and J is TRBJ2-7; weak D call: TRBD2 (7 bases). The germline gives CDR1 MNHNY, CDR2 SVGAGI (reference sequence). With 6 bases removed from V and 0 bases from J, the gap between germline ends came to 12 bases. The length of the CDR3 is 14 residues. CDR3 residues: CASRQGGSSYEQYF. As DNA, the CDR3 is TGTGCCAGCAGACAGGGAGGGAGCTCCTACGAGCAGTACTTC.

CDR3 amino acids: CATSTGFNQPQHF. CDR3 nucleotide sequence: TGTGCCACCAGCACCGGGTTCAATCAGCCCCAGCATTTT. V usage is TRBV15 and J usage is TRBJ1-5; D uncertain. V lost 4 bases and J 3 bases, leaving 7 bases between the germline ends. Germline CDR1 reads LNHNV; CDR2 reads YYDKDF (reference sequence). This CDR3 comprises 13 residues. The entire variable domain, with the rest obtained from reference TRBV15 and TRBJ1-5, is as follows: DAMVIQNPRYQVTQFGKPVTLSCSQTLNHNVMYWYQQKSSQAPKLLFHYYDKDFNNEADTPDNFQSRRPNTSFCFLDIRSPGLGDTAMYLCATSTGFNQPQHFGDGTRLSIL.

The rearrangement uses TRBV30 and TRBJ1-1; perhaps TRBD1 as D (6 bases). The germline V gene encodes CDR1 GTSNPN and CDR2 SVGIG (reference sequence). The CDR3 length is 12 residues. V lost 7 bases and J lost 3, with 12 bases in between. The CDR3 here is CASYRDYTEAFF. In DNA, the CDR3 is TGTGCCTCATACAGGGATTACACTGAAGCTTTCTTT.

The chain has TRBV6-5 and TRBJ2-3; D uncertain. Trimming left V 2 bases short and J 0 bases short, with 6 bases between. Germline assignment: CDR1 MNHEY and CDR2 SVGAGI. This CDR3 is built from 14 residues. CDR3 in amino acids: CASSYKASTDTQYF. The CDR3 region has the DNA TGTGCCAGCAGTTACAAAGCTAGCACAGATACGCAGTATTTT.

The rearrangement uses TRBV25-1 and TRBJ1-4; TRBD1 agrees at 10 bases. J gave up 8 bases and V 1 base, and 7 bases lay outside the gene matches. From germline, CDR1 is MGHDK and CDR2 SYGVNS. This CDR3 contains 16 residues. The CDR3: CASSELTRQGAEKLFF. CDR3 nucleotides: TGTGCCAGCAGTGAATTAACGAGACAGGGGGCGGAAAAACTGTTTTTT. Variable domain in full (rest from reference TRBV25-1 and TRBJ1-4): EADIYQTPRYLVIGTGKKITLECSQTMGHDKMYWYQQDPGMELHLIHYSYGVNSTEKGDLSSESTVSRIRTEHFPLTLESARPSHTSQYLCASSELTRQGAEKLFFGSGTQLSVL.

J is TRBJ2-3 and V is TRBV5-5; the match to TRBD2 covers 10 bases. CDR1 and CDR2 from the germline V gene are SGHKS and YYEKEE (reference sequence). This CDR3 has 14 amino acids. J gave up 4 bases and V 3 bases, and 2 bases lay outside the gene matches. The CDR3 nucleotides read TGTGCCAGCAGCTCTAGCGGGAGTCCAGATACGCAGTATTTT. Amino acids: CASSSSGSPDTQYF.

CDR3 region: CASSFQGGYQETQYF. The CDR3 coding sequence is TGTGCCAGCAGCTTTCAGGGCGGTTACCAAGAGACCCAGTACTTC. This chain links TRBV7-8 with TRBJ2-5; TRBD1 is a possible D gene (5 bases). CDR3 length: 15 amino acids. V was trimmed by 3 bases and J by 0 bases, leaving 11 bases between them. CDR1 and CDR2 (germline): SGHVS, FQNEAQ.

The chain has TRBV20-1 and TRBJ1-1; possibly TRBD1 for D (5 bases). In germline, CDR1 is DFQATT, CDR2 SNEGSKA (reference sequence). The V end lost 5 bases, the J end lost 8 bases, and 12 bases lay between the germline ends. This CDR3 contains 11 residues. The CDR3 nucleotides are TGCAGTGCTTACAGGATAACGGAAGCTTTCTTT. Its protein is CSAYRITEAFF.

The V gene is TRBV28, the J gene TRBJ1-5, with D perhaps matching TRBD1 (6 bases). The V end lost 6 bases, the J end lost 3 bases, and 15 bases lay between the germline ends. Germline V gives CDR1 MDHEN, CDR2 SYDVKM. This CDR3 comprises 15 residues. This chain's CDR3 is CASRGIDRLNQPQHF. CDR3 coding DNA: TGTGCCAGCAGAGGGATCGACAGGCTCAATCAGCCCCAGCATTTT.

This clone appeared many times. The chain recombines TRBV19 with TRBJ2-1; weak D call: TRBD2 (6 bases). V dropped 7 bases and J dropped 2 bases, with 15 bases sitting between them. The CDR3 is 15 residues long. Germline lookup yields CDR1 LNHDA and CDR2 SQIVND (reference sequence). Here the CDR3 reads CASTPTPGAYNEQFF. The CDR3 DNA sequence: TGTGCCAGTACCCCTACCCCGGGGGCCTACAATGAGCAGTTCTTC.

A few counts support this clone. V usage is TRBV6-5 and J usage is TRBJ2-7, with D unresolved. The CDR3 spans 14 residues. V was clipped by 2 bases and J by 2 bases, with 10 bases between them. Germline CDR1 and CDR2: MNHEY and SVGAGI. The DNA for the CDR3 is TGTGCCAGCAGTTACGGTGGCAGAACCTACGAGCAGTACTTC. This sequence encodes CASSYGGRTYEQYF.